The clone carrying this T cell receptor (beta chain) appeared a single time. The sample belongs to a study of blood T cell repertoires in COVID-19. The wider study: COVID-19 samples from acute and convalescent phases originated in the United States, Italy and Spain. Nucleic acid was either cDNA or gDNA, and it came from T cells, B-cell-depleted T cells, or PBMCs.

Sequenced by immunoSEQ multiplex PCR; TCRdb stores in-frame clones only, minus some. The table lists more than 60,000 clones, 90% of them singletons. The clonotype comes from a woman at least 80 years old with active or convalescent COVID-19. The sample was peripheral blood.

CDR3 bases: TGTGCCAGCAGCTCACAAACGACAGTTTCTCGTAATTCACCCCTCCACTTT. Translated: CASSSQTTVSRNSPLHF. The chain employs TRBV5-5 and TRBJ1-6; weak D call: TRBD1 (5 bases). V was pared by 3 bases and J by 6 bases, with 19 bases between. Germline CDR1 reads SGHKS; CDR2 reads YYEKEE (reference sequence). The CDR3 runs to 17 residues.